The T cell receptor (beta chain) described here comes from a study of OX40 agonist ivuxolimab in advanced cancers. Overall study: Clinicians treated patients with ivuxolimab, an agonistic anti-OX40 (CD134) antibody. With a range of about 23 to 90, age averaged roughly 61 years, and around 83% were male.

Germline loops: CDR1 SGHRS, CDR2 YFSETQ. CDR3 length equals 12 residues. Trimming shortened V by 4 bases and J by 3 bases, and 8 bases separated the two germline ends. Measured with immunoSEQ multiplex PCR; TCRdb has only the in-frame clones, and not every one. The repertoire holds over 8,500 clones, with 86% as singletons. The starting material was CD4+ or CD8+ T cells sorted from blood, obtained in a trial of the OX40 agonist ivuxolimab. The genes are TRBV5-1 and TRBJ2-7; no definite D call. The source is an adult with an advanced solid tumor such as melanoma, head and neck, liver or kidney cancer. CDR3 amino acids: CASSPSFYEQYF. The DNA of the CDR3 is TGCGCCAGCAGCCCGAGCTTCTACGAGCAGTACTTC.